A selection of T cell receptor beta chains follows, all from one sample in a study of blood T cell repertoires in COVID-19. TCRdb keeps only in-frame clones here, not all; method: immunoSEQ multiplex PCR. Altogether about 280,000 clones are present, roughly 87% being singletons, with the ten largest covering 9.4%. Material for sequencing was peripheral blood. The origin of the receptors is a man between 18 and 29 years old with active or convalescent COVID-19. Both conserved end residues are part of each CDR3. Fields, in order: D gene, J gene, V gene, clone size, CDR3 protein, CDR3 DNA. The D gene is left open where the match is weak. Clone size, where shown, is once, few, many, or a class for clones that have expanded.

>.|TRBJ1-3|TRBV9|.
CASSVDSGNGNTIYF
TGTGCCAGCAGCGTAGACTCGGGAAACGGAAACACCATATATTTT
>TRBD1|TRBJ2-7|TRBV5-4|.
CASSGDRSPSYEQYF
TGTGCCAGCAGCGGGGACAGGTCACCTTCCTACGAGCAGTACTTC
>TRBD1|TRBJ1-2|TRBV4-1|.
CASSPGGKAGYTF
TGCGCCAGCAGCCCAGGGGGGAAGGCTGGCTACACCTTC
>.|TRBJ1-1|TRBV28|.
CASSFARDTEAFF
TGTGCCAGCAGTTTCGCGAGGGACACTGAAGCTTTCTTT
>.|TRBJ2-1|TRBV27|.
CASSKGDLYNEQFF
TGTGCCAGCAGTAAGGGGGACCTGTACAATGAGCAGTTCTTC
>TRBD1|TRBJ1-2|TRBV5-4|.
CASSWTGNGYTF
TGTGCCAGCAGCTGGACAGGGAACGGCTACACCTTC
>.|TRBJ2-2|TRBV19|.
CASSTSSGGELFF
TGTGCCAGTAGTACCTCGAGCGGGGGGGAGCTGTTTTTT
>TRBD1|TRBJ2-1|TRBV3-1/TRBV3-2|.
CASSQTGTGYNEQFF
TGTGCCAGCAGCCAAACCGGGACAGGCTACAATGAGCAGTTCTTC
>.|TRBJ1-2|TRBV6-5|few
CASSPPGQNYGYTF
TGTGCCAGCAGTCCCCCCGGACAAAACTATGGCTACACCTTC
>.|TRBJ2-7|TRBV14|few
CASSQDRVGRGNPYEQYF
TGTGCCAGCAGCCAAGATAGAGTCGGAAGGGGGAACCCCTACGAGCAGTACTTC
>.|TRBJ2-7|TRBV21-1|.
CASSKLMGRGSRQTYEQYF
TGTGCCAGCAGCAAACTCATGGGCAGGGGATCCAGACAGACCTACGAGCAGTACTTC
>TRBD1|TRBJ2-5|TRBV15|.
CATSRDRTGEETQYF
TGTGCCACCAGCAGGGACAGGACAGGGGAAGAGACCCAGTACTTC
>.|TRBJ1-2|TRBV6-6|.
CASSPGGYYGYTF
TGTGCCAGCAGCCCCGGGGGGTACTATGGCTACACCTTC
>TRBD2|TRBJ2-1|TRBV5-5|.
CASSLAASGTYNEQFF
TGTGCCAGCAGCTTGGCGGCTAGCGGGACCTACAATGAGCAGTTCTTC
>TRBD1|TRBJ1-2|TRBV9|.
CASSVGQNYGYTF
TGTGCCAGCAGCGTGGGACAGAACTATGGCTACACCTTC